This T cell receptor (beta chain) derives from a study of T cell clusters in autoimmune cytopenias. Study-wide results and limits: The T cell clusters were defined only in silico, without experimental functional validation.

Some 34,000 genome equivalents of blood DNA were amplified for TRB. One tube held mixed TRB-A and TRB-B primer pools for touch-down PCR. TCRdb re-called the multiplex PCR reads and gives one entry per CDR3 protein, without DNA. The sample has 450 to 600 distinct CDR3 sequences; the top ten hold less than 70%. Frequency places this clonotype as large. Antigen: not known. This CDR3 is built from 16 residues. Germline V gene sequence: CDR1 MNHEY, CDR2 SVGEGT. The same specimen was also included in a second study, on T cell repertoires in aging, cancer and after chemotherapy. As that study records: Age-matched healthy donors had significantly more diverse, less clonal blood TCR repertoires than untreated cancer patients. Immunological memory after chemotherapy cannot be judged from the repertoire data.

The sequence derives from a human donor with chronic lymphocytic leukemia. The sample consisted of peripheral blood. The rearrangement links TRBV6-2 or TRBV6-3 to TRBJ2-1; TCRdb designates TRBD2, a call that cannot be tested without DNA. Here the CDR3 reads CASRPGLAGGPGEQFF.